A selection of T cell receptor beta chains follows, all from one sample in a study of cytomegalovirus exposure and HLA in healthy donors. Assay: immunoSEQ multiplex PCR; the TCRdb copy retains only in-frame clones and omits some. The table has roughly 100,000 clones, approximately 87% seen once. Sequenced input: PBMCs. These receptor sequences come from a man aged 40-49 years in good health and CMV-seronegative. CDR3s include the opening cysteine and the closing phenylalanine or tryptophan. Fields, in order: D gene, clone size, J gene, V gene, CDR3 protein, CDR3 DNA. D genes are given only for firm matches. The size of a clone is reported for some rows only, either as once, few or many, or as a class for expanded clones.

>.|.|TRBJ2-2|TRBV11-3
CASTGESRTGELFF
TGTGCCAGCACAGGGGAGTCCCGAACCGGGGAGCTGTTTTTT
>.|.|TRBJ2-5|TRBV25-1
CASRAWGESETQYF
TGTGCCAGCAGGGCGTGGGGGGAGAGTGAGACCCAGTACTTC
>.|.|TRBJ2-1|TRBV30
CAWSPGDSPFF
TGTGCCTGGAGTCCGGGGGACAGCCCGTTCTTC
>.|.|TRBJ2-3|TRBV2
CASSVRGPSTDTQYF
TGTGCCAGCAGTGTGCGCGGCCCTAGCACAGATACGCAGTATTTT
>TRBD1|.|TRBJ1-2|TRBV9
CASSVGTGGLANYGYTF
TGTGCCAGCAGCGTTGGGACAGGGGGGCTAGCTAACTATGGCTACACCTTC
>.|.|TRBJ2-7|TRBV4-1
CASSQDGTSYEQYF
TGCGCCAGCAGCCAGGACGGGACATCCTACGAGCAGTACTTC
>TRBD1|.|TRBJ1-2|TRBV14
CASNQRQGDPLGYTF
TGTGCCAGCAACCAACGACAGGGGGATCCACTTGGCTACACCTTC
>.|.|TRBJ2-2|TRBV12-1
CASSFGGTSGHTGELFF
TGTGCCAGCAGCTTTGGGGGGACTAGCGGGCACACCGGGGAGCTGTTTTTT
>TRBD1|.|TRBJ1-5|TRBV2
CASRTDRGDQPQHF
TGTGCCAGCAGGACAGACAGGGGTGATCAGCCCCAGCATTTT
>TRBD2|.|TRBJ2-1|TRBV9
CASSANTGTSYNEQFF
TGTGCCAGCAGCGCAAACACCGGGACTAGCTACAATGAGCAGTTCTTC
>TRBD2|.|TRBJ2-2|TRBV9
CASSVAGGRLAGGRNTGELFF
TGTGCCAGCAGCGTAGCCGGAGGGCGGCTAGCGGGGGGCCGGAACACCGGGGAGCTGTTTTTT
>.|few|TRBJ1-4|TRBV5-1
CASSSRPGLGEKLFF
TGCGCCAGCAGCTCCCGACCAGGGTTGGGGGAAAAACTGTTTTTT
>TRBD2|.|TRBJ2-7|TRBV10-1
CASSEYDVAGGGWKQYF
TGCGCCAGCAGTGAGTACGACGTAGCGGGGGGAGGTTGGAAGCAGTACTTC
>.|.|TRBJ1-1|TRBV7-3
CASSSTVHTEAFF
TGTGCCAGCAGCTCGACTGTACACACTGAAGCTTTCTTT
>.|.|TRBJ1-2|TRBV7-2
CASSLEYRAYGYTF
TGTGCCAGCAGCTTAGAGTACAGAGCCTATGGCTACACCTTC
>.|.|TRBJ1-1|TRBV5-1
CASSLFMNTEAFF
TGCGCCAGCAGCCTATTCATGAACACTGAAGCTTTCTTT
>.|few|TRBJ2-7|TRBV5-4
CASSLVGPGSGTYEQYF
TGTGCCAGCAGCTTGGTTGGGCCAGGAAGTGGTACTTACGAGCAGTACTTC
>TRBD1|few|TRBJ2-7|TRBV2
CASETGGPPYEQYF
TGTGCCAGCGAAACAGGGGGTCCTCCCTACGAGCAGTACTTC
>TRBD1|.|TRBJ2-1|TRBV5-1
CASSLGGQGAQFF
TGCGCCAGCAGCTTGGGCGGACAGGGGGCACAGTTCTTC
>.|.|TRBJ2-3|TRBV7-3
CASSPSTTGLSTDTQYF
TGTGCCAGCAGCCCAAGCACTACCGGACTCAGCACAGATACGCAGTATTTT
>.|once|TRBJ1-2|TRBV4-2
CASSQGPGVINYGYTF
TGTGCCAGCAGCCAAGGCCCAGGGGTAATAAACTATGGCTACACCTTC
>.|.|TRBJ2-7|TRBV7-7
CASSLAEGNEQYF
TGTGCTAGCAGCTTAGCGGAGGGCAACGAGCAGTACTTC
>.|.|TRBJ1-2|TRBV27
CASSFTPRVSNGYTF
TGTGCCAGCAGTTTTACCCCCAGGGTTTCAAATGGCTACACCTTC
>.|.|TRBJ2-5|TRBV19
CASSIGVGRGETQYF
TGTGCCAGTAGTATAGGGGTGGGGAGAGGGGAGACCCAGTACTTC
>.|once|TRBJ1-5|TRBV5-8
CASSQGQSYSNQPQHF
TGTGCCAGCAGCCAAGGACAGAGTTATAGCAATCAGCCCCAGCATTTT
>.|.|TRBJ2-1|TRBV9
CASSVAGGNEQFF
TGTGCCAGCAGCGTAGCCGGGGGCAATGAGCAGTTCTTC
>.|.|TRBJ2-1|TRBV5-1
CASSGQSSYNEQFF
TGCGCCAGCAGCGGACAAAGCTCCTACAATGAGCAGTTCTTC
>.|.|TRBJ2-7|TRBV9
CASSTAWTSLTDEQYF
TGTGCCAGCAGCACCGCCTGGACTTCCTTGACGGACGAGCAGTACTTC
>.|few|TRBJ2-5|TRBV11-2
CASSLDRETQYF
TGTGCCAGCAGCTTAGACAGGGAGACCCAGTACTTC
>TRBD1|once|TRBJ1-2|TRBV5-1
CASSLGPGQDYGYTF
TGCGCCAGCAGCTTGGGTCCAGGACAGGACTATGGCTACACCTTC
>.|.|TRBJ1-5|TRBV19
CASSIGLQPQHF
TGTGCCAGTAGTATCGGTCTCCAGCCCCAGCATTTT
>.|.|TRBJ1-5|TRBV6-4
CASSSQSNQPQHF
TGTGCCAGCAGTAGCCAAAGCAATCAGCCCCAGCATTTT
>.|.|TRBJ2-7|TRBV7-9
CASSLYQGFYEQYF
TGTGCCAGCAGCTTATACCAGGGATTCTACGAGCAGTACTTC
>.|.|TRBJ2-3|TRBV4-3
CASSQDWQGAPDTQYF
TGCGCCAGCAGCCAAGATTGGCAGGGCGCCCCAGATACGCAGTATTTT
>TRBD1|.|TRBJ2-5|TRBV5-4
CASSGDSQETQYF
TGTGCCAGCAGCGGGGACAGCCAAGAGACCCAGTACTTC
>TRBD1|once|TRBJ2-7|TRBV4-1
CASSQTGDRSYEQYF
TGCGCCAGCAGCCAGACAGGGGACCGTTCCTACGAGCAGTACTTC
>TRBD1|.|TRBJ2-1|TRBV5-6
CASSPGGQGRKNEQFF
TGTGCCAGCAGCCCGGGGGGACAGGGGAGAAAAAATGAGCAGTTCTTC
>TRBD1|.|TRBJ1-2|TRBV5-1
CASSPGTGRGAGYTF
TGCGCCAGCAGCCCCGGGACAGGGAGAGGAGCGGGCTACACCTTC
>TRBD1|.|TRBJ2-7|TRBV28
CASRGTGTEGYEQYF
TGTGCCAGCAGGGGAACCGGGACAGAGGGCTACGAGCAGTACTTC